Presented here are 3 T cell receptor beta chains from one specimen sequenced in a study of blood T cell repertoires in COVID-19. Generated by immunoSEQ multiplex PCR, the TCRdb table keeps only in-frame clones and is missing some. The data hold approximately 160,000 clones, with about four fifths observed a single time. The sample taken for sequencing was peripheral blood. The receptors come from a man between 18 and 35 years old with active or convalescent COVID-19.

This rearrangement joins TRBV29-1 to TRBJ1-5; 7 positions agree with TRBD1. V was clipped by 6 bases and J by 4 bases; unmatched bases: 3. This CDR3 region has 12 residues. The germline gives CDR1 SQVTM, CDR2 ANQGSEA. The CDR3 here is CSVATGNQPQHF. The CDR3 nucleotides are TGCAGCGTCGCGACAGGGAATCAGCCCCAGCATTTT.

The J gene is TRBJ2-3, the V gene TRBV15, with D perhaps matching TRBD1 (6 bases). The CDR3 spans 15 residues. CDR1 and CDR2 (germline): LNHNV, YYDKDF (reference sequence). V lost 1 base and J lost 4, with 12 bases in between. In DNA form, the CDR3 reads TGTGCCACCAGCAGAGGAAGAGAGGGGGCAGATACGCAGTATTTT. This translates into CATSRGREGADTQYF.

In this sample, this clone turned up once. The V gene is TRBV7-2, the J gene TRBJ2-1, with TRBD2 matching over 11 bases. This CDR3 has 16 amino acids. Trimming took 1 base from V and 4 from J; bases not matched to a gene: 3. Germline values: CDR1 SGHTA, CDR2 FQGNSA. CDR3 sequence reads: CASSLVRTSGYNEQFF. In DNA form, the CDR3 reads TGTGCCAGCAGCTTAGTCCGGACTAGCGGGTACAATGAGCAGTTCTTC.